The clone carrying this T cell receptor (beta chain) was seen a handful of times. What it recognizes is unknown. In germline, CDR1 is SGHRS, CDR2 YFSETQ. This CDR3 is built from 14 residues. Trimming left V 0 bases short and J 4 bases short, with 10 bases between. These data are taken from a study of blood T cells in healthy people across ages. Primers used in a second PCR of roughly 7 to 12 cycles were a sample-barcoded 5' primer and a J-beta primer mix. Every cDNA molecule carried a tag from a template-switch adaptor bearing 12 random nucleotides. TCRdb re-called the 5' RACE reads with MiXCR, one entry per CDR3 protein. The data hold 700,000 to 950,000 distinct CDR3 sequences, with nearly 60% observed a single time. Study-wide findings and caveats: Across samples, TCR beta diversity tracked strongly with naive T cell percentage. Roughly linear declines in TCR beta diversity per million T cells occurred with age.

Sequencing was carried out using blood. V usage is TRBV5-1 and J usage is TRBJ1-2, with TRBD1 as a possible D gene (5 bases). The TCR originated in a man aged 25 to 40 in good health. CDR3 sequence reads: CASSLVQDTYGYTF. The CDR3, as DNA: TGCGCCAGCAGCTTGGTACAGGACACCTATGGCTACACCTTC.